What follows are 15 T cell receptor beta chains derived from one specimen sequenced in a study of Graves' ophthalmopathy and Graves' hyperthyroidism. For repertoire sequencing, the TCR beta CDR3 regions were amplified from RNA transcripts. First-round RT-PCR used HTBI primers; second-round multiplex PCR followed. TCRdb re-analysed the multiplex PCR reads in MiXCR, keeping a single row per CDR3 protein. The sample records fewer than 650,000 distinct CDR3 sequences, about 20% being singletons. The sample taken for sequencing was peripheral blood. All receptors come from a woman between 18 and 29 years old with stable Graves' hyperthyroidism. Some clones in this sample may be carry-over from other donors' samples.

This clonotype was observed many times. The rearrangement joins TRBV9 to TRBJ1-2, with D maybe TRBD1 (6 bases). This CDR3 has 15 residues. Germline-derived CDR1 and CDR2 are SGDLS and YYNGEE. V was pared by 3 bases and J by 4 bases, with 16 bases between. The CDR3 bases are TGTGCCAGCAGCGCTGGGGGGGCGGGTCCCTATGGCTACACCTTC. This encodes CASSAGGAGPYGYTF. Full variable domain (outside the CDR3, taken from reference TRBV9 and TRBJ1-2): DSGVTQTPKHLITATGQRVTLRCSPRSGDLSVYWYQQSLDQGLQFLIQYYNGEERAKGNILERFSAQQFPDLHSELNLSSLELGDSALYFCASSAGGAGPYGYTFGSGTRLTVV.

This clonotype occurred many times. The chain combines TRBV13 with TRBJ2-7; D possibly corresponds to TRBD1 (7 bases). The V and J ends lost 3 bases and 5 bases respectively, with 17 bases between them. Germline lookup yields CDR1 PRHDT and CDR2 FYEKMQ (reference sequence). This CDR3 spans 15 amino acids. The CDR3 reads CASSLQGDWKDEQYF. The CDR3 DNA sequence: TGTGCCAGCAGCTTGCAGGGGGACTGGAAGGACGAGCAGTACTTC.

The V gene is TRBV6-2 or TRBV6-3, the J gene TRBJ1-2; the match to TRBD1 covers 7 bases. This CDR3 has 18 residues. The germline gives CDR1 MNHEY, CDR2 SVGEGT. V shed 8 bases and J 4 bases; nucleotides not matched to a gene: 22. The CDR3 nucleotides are TGTGCCAGCCTATCCTTAAGGACAGGTTCCCTAATGGCCTATGGCTACACCTTC. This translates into CASLSLRTGSLMAYGYTF.

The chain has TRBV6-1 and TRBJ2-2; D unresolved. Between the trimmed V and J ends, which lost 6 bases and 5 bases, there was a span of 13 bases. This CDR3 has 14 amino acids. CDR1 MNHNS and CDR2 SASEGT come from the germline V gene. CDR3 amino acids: CASSPRAWTGELFF. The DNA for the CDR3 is TGTGCCAGCAGCCCCCGAGCGTGGACCGGGGAGCTGTTTTTT.

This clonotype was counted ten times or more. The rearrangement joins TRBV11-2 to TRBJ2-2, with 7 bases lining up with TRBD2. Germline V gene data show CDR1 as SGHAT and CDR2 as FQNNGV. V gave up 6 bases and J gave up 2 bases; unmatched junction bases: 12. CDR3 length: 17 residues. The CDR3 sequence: CASRLPSSGVNTGELFF. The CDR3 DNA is TGTGCCAGCAGGCTACCCTCTAGCGGAGTTAACACCGGGGAGCTGTTTTTT.

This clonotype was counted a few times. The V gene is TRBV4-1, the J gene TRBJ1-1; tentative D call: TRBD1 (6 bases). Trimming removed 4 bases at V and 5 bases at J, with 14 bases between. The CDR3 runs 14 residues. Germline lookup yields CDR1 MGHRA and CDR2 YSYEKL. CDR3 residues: CASSPGTRGTEAFF. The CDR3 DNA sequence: TGCGCCAGCAGCCCTGGGACAAGGGGGACTGAAGCTTTCTTT.

The CDR3 is CASSYSLSANYGYTF. The CDR3 DNA reads as TGTGCCAGCAGTTACTCCCTGAGTGCTAACTATGGCTACACCTTC. The J gene is TRBJ1-2, the V gene TRBV6-5; no firm D call. V dropped 0 bases and J dropped 0 bases, with 8 bases sitting between them. The CDR3 runs 15 residues. The germline CDR1 and CDR2 sequences are MNHEY and SVGAGI.

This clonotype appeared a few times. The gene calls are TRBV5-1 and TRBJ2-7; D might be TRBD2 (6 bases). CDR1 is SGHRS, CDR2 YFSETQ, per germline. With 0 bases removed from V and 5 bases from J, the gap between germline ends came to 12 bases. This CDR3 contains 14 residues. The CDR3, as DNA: TGCGCCAGCAGCTTGGTTGCGGGGTCCCACGAGCAGTACTTC. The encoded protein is CASSLVAGSHEQYF.

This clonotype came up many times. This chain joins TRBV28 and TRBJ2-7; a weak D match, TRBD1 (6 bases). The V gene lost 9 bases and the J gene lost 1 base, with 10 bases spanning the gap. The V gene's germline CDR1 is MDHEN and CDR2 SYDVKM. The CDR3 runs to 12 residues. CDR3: CASGGWSYEQYF. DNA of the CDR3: TGTGCCAGTGGGGGCTGGTCCTACGAGCAGTACTTC.

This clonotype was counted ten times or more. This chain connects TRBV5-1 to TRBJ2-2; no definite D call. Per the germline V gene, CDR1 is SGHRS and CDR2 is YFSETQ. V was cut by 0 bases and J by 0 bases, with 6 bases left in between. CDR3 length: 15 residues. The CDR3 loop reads CASSLGTTNTGELFF. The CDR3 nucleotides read TGCGCCAGCAGCTTGGGAACGACGAACACCGGGGAGCTGTTTTTT.

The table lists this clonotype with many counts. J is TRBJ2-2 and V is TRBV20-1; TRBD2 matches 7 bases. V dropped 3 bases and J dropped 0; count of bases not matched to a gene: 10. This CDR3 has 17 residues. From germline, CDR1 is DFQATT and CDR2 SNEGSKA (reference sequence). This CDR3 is CSARVPGTNSNTGELFF. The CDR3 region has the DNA TGCAGTGCTAGGGTCCCCGGGACTAACTCGAACACCGGGGAGCTGTTTTTT.

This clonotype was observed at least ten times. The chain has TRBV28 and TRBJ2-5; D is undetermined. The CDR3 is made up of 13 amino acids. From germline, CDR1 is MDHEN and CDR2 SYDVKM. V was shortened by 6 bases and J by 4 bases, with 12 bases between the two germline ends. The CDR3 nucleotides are TGTGCCAGCAGATCCGTGATGGGAGAGACCCAGTACTTC. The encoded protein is CASRSVMGETQYF.

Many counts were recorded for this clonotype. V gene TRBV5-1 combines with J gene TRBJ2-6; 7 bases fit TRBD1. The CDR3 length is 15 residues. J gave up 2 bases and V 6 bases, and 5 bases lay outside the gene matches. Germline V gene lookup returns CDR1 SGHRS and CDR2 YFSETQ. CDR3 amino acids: CASKMQGAGANVLTF. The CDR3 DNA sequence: TGCGCCAGCAAGATGCAGGGGGCTGGGGCCAACGTCCTGACTTTC.

The CDR3 loop reads CASGRLHEQYF. In DNA, the CDR3 is TGTGCCAGCGGCAGGCTCCACGAGCAGTACTTC. This sequence joins TRBV6-1 and TRBJ2-7; D not resolved. Trimming took off 8 bases at V and 5 bases at J, with 10 bases between the two ends. Germline values: CDR1 MNHNS, CDR2 SASEGT. The CDR3 extends over 11 amino acids.

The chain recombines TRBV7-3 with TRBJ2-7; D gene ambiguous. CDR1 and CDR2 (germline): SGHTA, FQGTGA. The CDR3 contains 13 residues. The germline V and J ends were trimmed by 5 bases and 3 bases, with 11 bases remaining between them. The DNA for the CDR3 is TGTGCCAGCAGCCGGAGTCCTGGCTACGAGCAGTACTTC. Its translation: CASSRSPGYEQYF.